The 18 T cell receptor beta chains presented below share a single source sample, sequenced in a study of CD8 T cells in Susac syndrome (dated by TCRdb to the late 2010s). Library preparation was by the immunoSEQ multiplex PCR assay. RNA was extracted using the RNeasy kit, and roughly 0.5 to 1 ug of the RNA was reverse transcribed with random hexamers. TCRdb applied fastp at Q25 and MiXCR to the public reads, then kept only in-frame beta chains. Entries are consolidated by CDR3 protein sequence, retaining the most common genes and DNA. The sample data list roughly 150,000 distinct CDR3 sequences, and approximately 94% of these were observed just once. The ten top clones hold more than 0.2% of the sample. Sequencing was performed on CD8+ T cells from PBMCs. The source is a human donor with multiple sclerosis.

The CDR3 here is CASSFGRPKHSPLHF. DNA for the CDR3: TGTGCCAGCAGCTTCGGTCGGCCCAAGCATTCACCCCTCCACTTT. The V gene is TRBV13, the J gene TRBJ1-6; D ambiguous. V lost 3 bases to trimming and J lost 8 bases, with 14 bases between them. This CDR3 spans 15 amino acids. Germline CDR1 is PRHDT and CDR2 is FYEKMQ (reference sequence).

The CDR3 loop is CASTSDTQYF. The CDR3 DNA reads as TGTGCCAGCACCTCAGATACGCAGTATTTT. The genes are TRBV7-9 and TRBJ2-3; D unclear. The CDR3 consists of 10 residues. V lost 7 bases to trimming and J lost 4 bases, with 3 bases between them. In germline, CDR1 is SEHNR, CDR2 FQNEAQ (reference sequence).

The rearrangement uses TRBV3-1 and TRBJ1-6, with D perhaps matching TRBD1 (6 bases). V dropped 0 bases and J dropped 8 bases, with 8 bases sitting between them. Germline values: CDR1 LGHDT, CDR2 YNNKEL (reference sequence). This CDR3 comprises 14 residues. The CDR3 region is CASSQDWGHSPLHF. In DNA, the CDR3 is TGTGCCAGCAGCCAAGATTGGGGGCATTCACCCCTCCACTTT.

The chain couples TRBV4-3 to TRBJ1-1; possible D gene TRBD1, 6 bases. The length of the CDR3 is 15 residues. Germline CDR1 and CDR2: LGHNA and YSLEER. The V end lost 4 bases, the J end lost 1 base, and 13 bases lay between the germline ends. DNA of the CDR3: TGCGCCAGCAGCCCCCAGGGGAATTGGAACACTGAAGCTTTCTTT. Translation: CASSPQGNWNTEAFF.

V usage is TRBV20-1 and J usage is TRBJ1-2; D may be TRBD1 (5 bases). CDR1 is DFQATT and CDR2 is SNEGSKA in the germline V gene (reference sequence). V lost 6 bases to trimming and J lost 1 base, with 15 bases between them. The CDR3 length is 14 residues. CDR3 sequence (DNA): TGCAGTGCATCCAGGGTGGAGGATAACTATGGCTACACCTTC. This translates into CSASRVEDNYGYTF.

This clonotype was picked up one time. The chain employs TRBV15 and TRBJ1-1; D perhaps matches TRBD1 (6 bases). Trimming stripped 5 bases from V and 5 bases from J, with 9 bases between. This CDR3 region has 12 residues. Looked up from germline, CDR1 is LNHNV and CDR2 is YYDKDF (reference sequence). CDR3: CATSVGGTEAFF. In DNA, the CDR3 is TGTGCCACCAGCGTAGGGGGAACTGAAGCTTTCTTT.

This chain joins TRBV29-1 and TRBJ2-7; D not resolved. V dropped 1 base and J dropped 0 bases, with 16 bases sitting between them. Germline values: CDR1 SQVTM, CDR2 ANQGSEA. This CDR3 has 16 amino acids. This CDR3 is CSVEARSPTGSYEQYF. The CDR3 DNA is TGCAGCGTTGAAGCCAGAAGTCCCACGGGCTCCTACGAGCAGTACTTC.

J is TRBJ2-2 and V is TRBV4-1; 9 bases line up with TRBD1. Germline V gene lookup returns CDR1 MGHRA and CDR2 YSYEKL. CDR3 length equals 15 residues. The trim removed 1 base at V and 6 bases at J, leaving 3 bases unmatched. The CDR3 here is CASSQAGTGPGELFF. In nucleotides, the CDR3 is TGCGCCAGCAGCCAAGCTGGGACAGGGCCCGGGGAGCTGTTTTTT.

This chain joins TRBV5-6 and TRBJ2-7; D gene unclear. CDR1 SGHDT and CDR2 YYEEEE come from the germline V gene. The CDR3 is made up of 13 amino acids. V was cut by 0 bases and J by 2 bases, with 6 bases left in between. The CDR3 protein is CASSLAPPYEQYF. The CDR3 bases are TGTGCCAGCAGCTTGGCCCCCCCCTACGAGCAGTACTTC.

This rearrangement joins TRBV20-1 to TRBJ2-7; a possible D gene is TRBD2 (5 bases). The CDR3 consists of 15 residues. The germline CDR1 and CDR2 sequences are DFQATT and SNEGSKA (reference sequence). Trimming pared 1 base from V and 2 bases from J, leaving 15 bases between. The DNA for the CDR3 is TGCAGTGCTAGAGTCTTCGGACGGAGGACCTACGAGCAGTACTTC. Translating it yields CSARVFGRRTYEQYF.

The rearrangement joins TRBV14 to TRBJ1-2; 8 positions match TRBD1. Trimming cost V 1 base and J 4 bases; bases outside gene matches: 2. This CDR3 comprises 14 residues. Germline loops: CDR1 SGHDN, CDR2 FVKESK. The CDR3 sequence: CASSQAGGSYGYTF. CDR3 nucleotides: TGTGCCAGCAGCCAAGCAGGGGGCAGCTATGGCTACACCTTC. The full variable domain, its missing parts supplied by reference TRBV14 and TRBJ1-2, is EAGVTQFPSHSVIEKGQTVTLRCDPISGHDNLYWYRRVMGKEIKFLLHFVKESKQDESGMPNNRFLAERTGGTYSTLKVQPAELEDSGVYFCASSQAGGSYGYTFGSGTRLTVV.

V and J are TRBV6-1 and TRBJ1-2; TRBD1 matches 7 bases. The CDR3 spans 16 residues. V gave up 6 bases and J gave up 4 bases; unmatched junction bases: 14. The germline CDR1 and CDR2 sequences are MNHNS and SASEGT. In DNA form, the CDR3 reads TGTGCCAGCAGACCCTCGATCGACAGGGTGTTCTATGGCTACACCTTC. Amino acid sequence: CASRPSIDRVFYGYTF.

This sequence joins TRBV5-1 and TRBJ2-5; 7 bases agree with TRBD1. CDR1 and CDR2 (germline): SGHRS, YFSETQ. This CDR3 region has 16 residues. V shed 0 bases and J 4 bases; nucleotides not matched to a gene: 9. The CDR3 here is CASSLGPFRQGETQYF. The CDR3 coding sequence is TGCGCCAGCAGCTTGGGCCCCTTTCGACAGGGAGAGACCCAGTACTTC.

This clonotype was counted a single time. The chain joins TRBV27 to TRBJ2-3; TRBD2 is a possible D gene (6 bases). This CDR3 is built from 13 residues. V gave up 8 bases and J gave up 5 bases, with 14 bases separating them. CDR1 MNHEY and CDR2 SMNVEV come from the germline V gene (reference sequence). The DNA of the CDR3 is TGTGCCAGCGGTTGGGGGGTGGAAGATACGCAGTATTTT. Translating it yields CASGWGVEDTQYF.

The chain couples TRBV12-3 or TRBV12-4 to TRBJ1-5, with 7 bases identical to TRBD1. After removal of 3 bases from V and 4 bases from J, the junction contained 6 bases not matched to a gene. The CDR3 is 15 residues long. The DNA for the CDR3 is TGTGCCAGCAGTTTCAGGACAGGAGAGAATCAGCCCCAGCATTTT. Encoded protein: CASSFRTGENQPQHF.

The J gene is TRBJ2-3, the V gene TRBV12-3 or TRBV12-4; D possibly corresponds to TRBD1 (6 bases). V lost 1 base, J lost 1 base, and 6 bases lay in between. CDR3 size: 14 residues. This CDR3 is CASSLGTGTDTQYF. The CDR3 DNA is TGTGCCAGCAGTTTAGGGACAGGCACAGATACGCAGTATTTT.

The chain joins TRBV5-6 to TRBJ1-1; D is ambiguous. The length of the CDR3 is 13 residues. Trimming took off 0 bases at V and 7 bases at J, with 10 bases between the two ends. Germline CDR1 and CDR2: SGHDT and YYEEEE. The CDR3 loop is CASSLGASHEAFF. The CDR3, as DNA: TGTGCCAGCAGCTTGGGGGCGAGCCATGAAGCTTTCTTT.

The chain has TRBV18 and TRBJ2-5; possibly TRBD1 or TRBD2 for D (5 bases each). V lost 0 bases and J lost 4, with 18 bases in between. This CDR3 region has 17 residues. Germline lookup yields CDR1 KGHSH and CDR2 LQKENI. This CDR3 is CASSPPGLEGPGETQYF. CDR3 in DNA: TGTGCCAGCTCACCACCGGGGCTCGAGGGGCCAGGAGAGACCCAGTACTTC.